A single sample is the source of the 26 T cell receptor beta chains below, sequenced in a study of CD8 T cells in ankylosing spondylitis. MiXCR was run by TCRdb on the 5' RACE reads, yielding one entry per CDR3 protein. The profile shows some 220,000 distinct CDR3 sequences, over 9.5% of them singletons. Sequencing was performed on blood, either unsorted or a sorted T cell fraction (not recorded which). These receptors were taken from a male donor with ankylosing spondylitis or in good health (not recorded which).

The chain uses TRBV7-2 and TRBJ1-2, with 7 bases aligning to TRBD1. CDR3 length equals 14 residues. Trimming cost V 3 bases and J 6 bases; bases outside gene matches: 7. The V gene's germline CDR1 is SGHTA and CDR2 FQGNSA. CDR3 DNA sequence: TGTGCCAGCAGCTTTTTACAGGGGCAGAATGGCTACACCTTC. This sequence encodes CASSFLQGQNGYTF.

At least ten counts were recorded for this clonotype. The chain links TRBV12-3 or TRBV12-4 to TRBJ2-1; the D is unclear. The CDR3 totals 15 residues. The ends were cut back, 3 bases at V and 3 bases at J, with 12 bases in the middle. The CDR3 sequence is CASSFTQTNYNEQFF. The CDR3, as DNA: TGTGCCAGCAGTTTCACCCAAACCAACTACAATGAGCAGTTCTTC.

This clonotype was seen at least ten times. J is TRBJ2-7 and V is TRBV12-3 or TRBV12-4, with D tentatively TRBD1 or TRBD2 (5 bases each). This CDR3 contains 15 residues. Trimming cost V 5 bases and J 4 bases, with 18 bases left between them. The CDR3 DNA follows: TGTGCCAGCAGTCCCCAGGGACCTCCCTCATACGAGCAGTACTTC. This codes for CASSPQGPPSYEQYF.

This clonotype was observed at least ten times. The chain carries TRBV2 and TRBJ1-1, with D unclear. In germline, CDR1 is SNHLY, CDR2 FYNNEI. V lost 4 bases, J lost 4 bases, and 10 bases lay in between. The CDR3 spans 13 residues. CDR3 sequence reads: CASSVGLTTEAFF. The DNA of the CDR3 is TGTGCCAGCAGTGTCGGGCTAACCACTGAAGCTTTCTTT. Based on the CDR3 plus reference TRBV2 and TRBJ1-1, the full variable domain is EPEVTQTPSHQVTQMGQEVILRCVPISNHLYFYWYRQILGQKVEFLVSFYNNEISEKSEIFDDQFSVERPDGSNFTLKIRSTKLEDSAMYFCASSVGLTTEAFFGQGTRLTVV.

This clonotype was detected many times. No DNA is shown, since the ends of the CDR3 on it are uncertain; the CDR3 is the one TCRdb lists. Here the CDR3 reads CASILDRNTEAFF. The chain joins TRBV12-3 or TRBV12-4 to TRBJ1-1. The CDR3 sequence runs 13 residues, both termini included.

This chain uses TRBV12-3 or TRBV12-4 with TRBJ2-7; D call uncertain. CDR3 length equals 12 residues. V dropped 5 bases and J dropped 0 bases, with 5 bases sitting between them. CDR3 loop: CASSIHSYEQYF. Written as DNA, the CDR3 is TGTGCCAGCAGTATCCACTCCTACGAGCAGTACTTC.

This clonotype appeared many times. V usage is TRBV9 and J usage is TRBJ2-7; D not resolved. CDR3 length: 14 amino acids. CDR1 SGDLS and CDR2 YYNGEE come from the germline V gene. V was pared by 0 bases and J by 7 bases, with 14 bases between. CDR3 nucleotides: TGTGCCAGCAGCGTAGCTTGGGATTCTCGGGAGCAGTACTTC. It is translated as CASSVAWDSREQYF.

In its sample, this clonotype was seen many times. The rearrangement joins TRBV20-1 to TRBJ1-4, with D possibly TRBD1 on 6 matching bases. In germline, CDR1 is DFQATT, CDR2 SNEGSKA (reference sequence). CDR3 size: 14 residues. V lost 5 bases and J lost 8, with 18 bases in between. CDR3 sequence reads: CSAGRGGAGEKLFF. DNA for the CDR3: TGCAGTGCTGGCAGGGGAGGGGCCGGGGAAAAACTGTTTTTT.

This clonotype was detected many times. In DNA form, the CDR3 reads TGTGCCAGCAGCAACCCCGGGGGACAGCTACCCTACGAGCAGTACTTC. This encodes CASSNPGGQLPYEQYF. The J gene is TRBJ2-7, the V gene TRBV6-1, with D possibly matching TRBD1 (7 bases). This CDR3 is built from 16 residues. The V gene lost 6 bases and the J gene lost 2 bases, with 20 bases spanning the gap. CDR1 is MNHNS and CDR2 is SASEGT in the germline V gene.

A note on this clonotype: A read error may be the cause here, since a much bigger clone is one base away. The J gene is TRBJ2-5, the V gene TRBV4-1; D call uncertain. Germline values: CDR1 MGHRA, CDR2 YSYEKL. The CDR3 covers 13 residues. CDR3 DNA sequence: TGCGCCAGCAGACAAGGCAGCGAAGAGACCCAGTACTTC. Translating it yields CASRQGSEETQYF.

To note about this clonotype: A much larger clone lies one base from this, so it may be a read error. The CDR3 DNA reads as TGTGCCAGCATTATGACAGGGGATATACAGCCCCAGCATTTT. Translating it yields CASIMTGDIQPQHF. The chain has TRBV6-5 and TRBJ1-5, with 8 bases identical to TRBD1. There are 14 residues in the CDR3. Per the germline V gene, CDR1 is MNHEY and CDR2 is SVGAGI. The J segment lost 7 bases and the V segment lost 7 bases, leaving 9 bases of the junction unmatched.

This clonotype was seen a few times. V and J are TRBV6-1 and TRBJ1-1; 7 bases line up with TRBD1. V shed 7 bases and J 5 bases; nucleotides not matched to a gene: 13. CDR3 size: 15 residues. From germline, CDR1 is MNHNS and CDR2 SASEGT. For the CDR3, the DNA is TGTGCCAGCATCTCCTCCTGGCAGGGGGGGACTGAAGCTTTCTTT. Encoded protein: CASISSWQGGTEAFF.

This clonotype was found many times. The chain uses TRBV5-1 and TRBJ2-3; 8 bases are shared with TRBD1. V was pared by 2 bases and J by 5 bases, with 7 bases of the junction left unmatched. CDR1 and CDR2 (germline): SGHRS, YFSETQ. The CDR3 covers 15 residues. Here the CDR3 reads CASSFEQGVGDTQYF. The DNA for the CDR3 is TGCGCCAGCAGCTTCGAACAGGGGGTAGGAGATACGCAGTATTTT.

This clonotype was detected ten times or more. The chain combines TRBV4-1 with TRBJ2-7; TRBD2 matches at 7 bases. This CDR3 has 16 residues. The germline gives CDR1 MGHRA, CDR2 YSYEKL. Unmatched junction bases numbered 12, after V lost 4 bases and J lost 3 bases. This CDR3 reads CASSLQRGVGNYEQYF. The CDR3 DNA sequence: TGCGCCAGCAGCCTACAACGGGGGGTTGGGAACTACGAGCAGTACTTC.

This clonotype was observed at least ten times. The J gene is TRBJ2-1, the V gene TRBV9; D possibly uses TRBD1 or TRBD2 (6 bases each). Trimming took off 3 bases at V and 8 bases at J, with 18 bases between the two ends. CDR3 length: 15 amino acids. CDR1 and CDR2 from the germline V gene are SGDLS and YYNGEE. The DNA of the CDR3 is TGTGCCAGCAGCGGGTCAAGGGGGGACAAACATGAGCAGTTCTTC. This translates into CASSGSRGDKHEQFF.

This clonotype has only a few counts. This chain links TRBV7-9 with TRBJ1-1, with D hard to call. Germline CDR1 is SEHNR and CDR2 is FQNEAQ (reference sequence). V was pared by 5 bases and J by 1 base, with 11 bases between. CDR3 length: 14 residues. CDR3 sequence reads: CASSEAGPNTEAFF. CDR3 bases: TGTGCCAGCAGCGAGGCCGGGCCGAACACTGAAGCTTTCTTT.

This clonotype occurred many times. The chain combines TRBV12-3 or TRBV12-4 with TRBJ1-5, with D perhaps matching TRBD1 (6 bases). CDR3 length: 13 residues. V shed 4 bases and J shed 8 bases, with 12 bases lying between them. The CDR3 reads CASSSTGSKPQHF. The CDR3, as DNA: TGTGCCAGCAGTTCCACAGGGAGTAAGCCCCAGCATTTT.

This clonotype came up many times. The chain links TRBV20-1 to TRBJ2-3, with 8 bases aligning to TRBD2. Looked up from germline, CDR1 is DFQATT and CDR2 is SNEGSKA (reference sequence). V lost 4 bases to trimming and J lost 14 bases; unmatched junction nucleotides: 11. CDR3 length: 12 amino acids. CDR3 sequence: CSAKAGARTPYF. In DNA form, the CDR3 reads TGCAGTGCTAAAGCGGGGGCCCGTACCCCGTATTTT.

This clonotype was recorded at least ten times. The gene calls are TRBV11-1 and TRBJ2-5; 8 bases are shared with TRBD1. The CDR3 length is 15 residues. The V gene's germline CDR1 is SGHAT and CDR2 FQDESV (reference sequence). V shed 5 bases, J shed 4 bases, and the junction held 9 bases outside the gene matches. In DNA form, the CDR3 reads TGTGCCAGCAGCCCCTGGACAGGGTTCCGAGAGACCCAGTACTTC. Encoded protein: CASSPWTGFRETQYF.

There are many counts of this clonotype. The chain has TRBV10-3 and TRBJ1-2; the D is unclear. There are 15 residues in the CDR3. Germline V gene sequence: CDR1 ENHRY, CDR2 SYGVKD. V lost 3 bases, J lost 4 bases, and 15 bases lay in between. DNA of the CDR3: TGTGCCATCAGTGAATCAGGAGGGATCATCTATGGCTACACCTTC. Amino acids: CAISESGGIIYGYTF.

This clonotype was counted many times. V is TRBV29-1 and J is TRBJ2-1; TRBD1 or TRBD2 may be the D gene (6 bases each). Germline lookup yields CDR1 SQVTM and CDR2 ANQGSEA. The V end was cut by 6 bases, the J end by 1 base, with 28 bases between. This CDR3 contains 19 residues. CDR3 amino acids: CSVQHRDSLKGVSYNEQFF. The CDR3 region has the DNA TGCAGCGTACAACACCGGGACTCCCTGAAGGGGGTATCCTACAATGAGCAGTTCTTC.

This clonotype came up many times. V and J are TRBV7-2 and TRBJ1-2; D is perhaps TRBD1 (6 bases). From germline, CDR1 is SGHTA and CDR2 FQGNSA. V shed 1 base and J shed 12 bases, with 24 bases lying between them. The CDR3 covers 16 residues. Here the CDR3 DNA reads TGTGCCAGCAGCTTAGTTCTACGACAGGCTGTTGGCCTTGACACCTTC. It is translated as CASSLVLRQAVGLDTF.

This clonotype was counted many times. This chain uses TRBV7-8 with TRBJ2-4; the match to TRBD2 covers 8 bases. The CDR3 runs to 17 residues. The germline CDR1 and CDR2 sequences are SGHVS and FQNEAQ. V dropped 1 base and J dropped 1; count of bases not matched to a gene: 6. This CDR3 reads CASSLGAGGRAKNIQYF. The DNA of the CDR3 is TGTGCCAGCAGCTTAGGGGCGGGGGGAAGGGCCAAAAACATTCAGTACTTC. Full variable domain (remainder filled in from reference TRBV7-8 and TRBJ2-4): GAGVSQSPRYKVAKRGQDVALRCDPISGHVSLFWYQQALGQGPEFLTYFQNEAQLDKSGLPSDRFFAERPEGSVSTLKIQRTQQEDSAVYLCASSLGAGGRAKNIQYFGAGTRLSVL.

The chain uses TRBV11-3 and TRBJ2-3; D call uncertain. This CDR3 comprises 14 residues. Germline lookup yields CDR1 SGHNT and CDR2 YENEEA. V was cut by 2 bases and J by 0 bases, with 6 bases left in between. The CDR3 protein is CASSLSRSTDTQYF. The DNA of the CDR3 is TGTGCCAGCAGCTTATCGCGGAGCACAGATACGCAGTATTTT. Together with reference TRBV11-3 and TRBJ2-3, the CDR3 gives the full variable domain: EAGVVQSPRYKIIEKKQPVAFWCNPISGHNTLYWYLQNLGQGPELLIRYENEEAVDDSQLPKDRFSAERLKGVDSTLKIQPAELGDSAVYLCASSLSRSTDTQYFGPGTRLTVL.

This chain uses TRBV30 with TRBJ2-3, with D possibly matching TRBD2 (6 bases). Trimming pared 4 bases from V and 5 bases from J, leaving 19 bases between. The CDR3 loop spans 15 amino acids. Per germline, CDR1 GTSNPN and CDR2 SVGIG (reference sequence). CDR3 amino acids: CAWTVPGTGGDTQYF. The CDR3 DNA reads as TGTGCCTGGACCGTCCCAGGGACCGGGGGAGATACGCAGTATTTT.

In its sample, this clonotype was seen many times. This rearrangement joins TRBV6-5 to TRBJ1-5, with D hard to call. This CDR3 has 13 amino acids. Trimming shortened V by 8 bases and J by 4 bases, and 12 bases separated the two germline ends. In germline, CDR1 is MNHEY, CDR2 SVGAGI. The CDR3 DNA reads TGTGCCAGCGGTTCGGGCAGAAATCAGCCCCAGCATTTT. Translating gives CASGSGRNQPQHF.